This T cell receptor (beta chain) was captured by sequencing in a study of T cells expressing NK-cell markers. As for the study in general: Sorted CD3+CD56-NKG2C+, CD3+CD56+NKG2C+ and CD3+CD56+NKG2C- T cells supplied the TCR beta repertoires.

A remark on this clonotype: Its antigen remains unidentified.

TCRdb reprocessed the 5' RACE reads, with one entry per CDR3 protein and no DNA. The sample is made up of some 410,000 distinct CDR3 sequences, and the top ten hold 7.3% of it. Findings of the study overall: Unclear, still, was the HCMV specificity of the expanded NKG2C+ T cell clones. More than 5 of the donors carried dominant NKG2C+ clonotypes that took up 1.0-7.0% of their CD8+ T cells. Similarly, these clonotypes led the CD3+CD56-NKG2C+ fraction as well in a handful of donors.

This CDR3 region has 13 residues. Germline CDR1 reads LNHDA; CDR2 reads SQIVND (reference sequence). Sequencing used blood T cells: a sorted CD56 or NKG2C T cell subset, CD4+ or CD8+ T cells, or bulk PBMC T cells (not recorded which). This receptor was taken from a woman aged 18 to 75 in good health. This rearrangement joins TRBV19 to TRBJ2-3. The CDR3 is CASSIRNTDTQYF.